The 9 T cell receptor beta chains reported below all come from one sample, sequenced in a study of immune cell composition in non-small cell lung cancer. Produced via immunoSEQ multiplex PCR; TCRdb's table is partial and in-frame only. The data hold 710 or so clones, with roughly 66% observed a single time. The sequencing sample was made of lung tumor tissue. All receptors come from a human donor with non-small cell lung cancer.

The chain uses TRBV7-9 and TRBJ2-1; D unclear. The CDR3 has 15 residues. The germline gives CDR1 SEHNR, CDR2 FQNEAQ (reference sequence). Trimming shortened V by 4 bases and J by 6 bases, and 16 bases separated the two germline ends. The CDR3 here is CASSSTPNQVNEQFF. CDR3 DNA sequence: TGTGCCAGCAGCTCCACCCCCAACCAGGTCAATGAGCAGTTCTTC.

The chain combines TRBV28 with TRBJ1-2, with D possibly matching TRBD1 (5 bases). This CDR3 has 14 amino acids. The germline V and J ends were trimmed by 5 bases and 1 base, with 11 bases remaining between them. The germline V gene has CDR1 MDHEN and CDR2 SYDVKM. The CDR3 here is CASSAGGNNYGYTF. CDR3 nucleotide sequence: TGTGCCAGCAGTGCGGGGGGTAATAACTATGGCTACACCTTC.

V usage is TRBV5-1 and J usage is TRBJ1-5; TRBD1 is a possible D gene (6 bases). Deletions cut 5 bases from V and 4 bases from J, with 25 bases between. The CDR3 spans 18 residues. Germline CDR1 SGHRS, CDR2 YFSETQ. CDR3 sequence reads: CASSKKTRTTGENQPQHF. CDR3 nucleotides: TGCGCCAGCAGTAAAAAAACACGAACGACAGGCGAGAATCAGCCCCAGCATTTT. The full variable domain, in which reference TRBV5-1 and TRBJ1-5 provide the parts outside the CDR3, is KAGVTQTPRYLIKTRGQQVTLSCSPISGHRSVSWYQQTPGQGLQFLFEYFSETQRNKGNFPGRFSGRQFSNSRSEMNVSTLELGDSALYLCASSKKTRTTGENQPQHFGDGTRLSIL.

This clone is classed as large. This chain links TRBV28 with TRBJ1-3; D might be TRBD1 (6 bases). The germline gives CDR1 MDHEN, CDR2 SYDVKM. The CDR3 loop spans 15 amino acids. V dropped 4 bases and J dropped 0 bases, with 10 bases sitting between them. Here the CDR3 DNA reads TGTGCCAGCAGTTGGGGACATCTCTCTGGAAACACCATATATTTT. The encoded protein is CASSWGHLSGNTIYF.

V gene TRBV28 combines with J gene TRBJ1-4; D perhaps matches TRBD1 (5 bases). Germline lookup yields CDR1 MDHEN and CDR2 SYDVKM. This CDR3 comprises 14 residues. The V end lost 5 bases, the J end lost 8 bases, and 15 bases lay between the germline ends. CDR3 in DNA: TGTGCCAGCAGTCCTGGGGGAGGGTACGAAAAACTGTTTTTT. Its protein product is CASSPGGGYEKLFF.

The chain joins TRBV19 to TRBJ1-3; 11 nucleotides match TRBD1. CDR3 length equals 16 residues. CDR1 LNHDA and CDR2 SQIVND come from the germline V gene (reference sequence). The ends lost 5 bases at V and 3 bases at J; junction bases unmatched: 6. CDR3 DNA: TGTGCCAGTAGTGAGGAGGACAGGGGGCTTGGAAACACCATATATTTT. Translating it yields CASSEEDRGLGNTIYF.

The chain joins TRBV7-5 to TRBJ2-5; TRBD2, the table's D call, was not compared with the DNA. TRBV7-5 is a pseudogene locus. This CDR3 contains 16 residues. CDR3 in DNA: TGTGCCACCCGGTTTGAGTGTGACTTAGTTAAAGAGACCCAGTACTTC. This encodes CATRFECDLVKETQYF.

This clone has a handful of counts. The J gene is TRBJ2-2, the V gene TRBV9; 7 bases fit TRBD2. The CDR3 runs to 15 residues. Germline V gene sequence: CDR1 SGDLS, CDR2 YYNGEE. With 2 bases clipped from V and 6 bases from J, the junction kept 7 bases outside the gene matches. DNA for the CDR3: TGTGCCAGCAGCGTCGGCGGGGAGGGCGCCGGGGAGCTGTTTTTT. Translated: CASSVGGEGAGELFF.

The chain joins TRBV2 to TRBJ2-1; 8 bases map to TRBD1. Unmatched junction bases numbered 7, after V lost 8 bases and J lost 4 bases. Germline V gives CDR1 SNHLY, CDR2 FYNNEI. This CDR3 region has 14 residues. The CDR3 loop is CASCSGTGYNEQFF. CDR3 sequence (DNA): TGTGCCAGCTGTTCCGGGACAGGATACAATGAGCAGTTCTTC.